Presented here are 9 T cell receptor beta chains from one specimen sequenced in a study of cytomegalovirus exposure and HLA in healthy donors. 60 Vbeta and 13 Jbeta primers were used in PCR. Libraries were prepared by immunoSEQ multiplex PCR; TCRdb keeps only in-frame clonotypes and omits some of them. This repertoire shows fewer than 150,000 clones, around 83% found once; its top ten account for approximately 6.7%. Sequencing used PBMCs. The receptor set was obtained from a young woman in good health and CMV-seropositive.

In DNA, the CDR3 is TGCGCCAGCAGCCAAGGGGGTCCCCAAGAGACCCAGTACTTC. Its translation is CASSQGGPQETQYF. The chain combines TRBV5-1 with TRBJ2-5; possible D gene TRBD1, 6 bases. Trimming removed 4 bases from V and 1 base from J, with 11 bases in between. The CDR3 has 14 residues. Per the germline V gene, CDR1 is SGHRS and CDR2 is YFSETQ.

The chain employs TRBV4-1 and TRBJ2-3; 10 nucleotides align to TRBD2. This CDR3 is 16 amino acids long. With 4 bases clipped from V and 11 bases from J, the junction kept 15 bases outside the gene matches. CDR1 and CDR2 from the germline V gene are MGHRA and YSYEKL. The CDR3 spells CASSPTRAGGLWEQYF. The CDR3 DNA follows: TGCGCCAGCAGCCCCACCCGAGCGGGAGGGCTCTGGGAGCAGTATTTT.

The chain is built from TRBV5-1 and TRBJ2-5; 9 nucleotides align to TRBD1. After removal of 4 bases from V and 5 bases from J, the junction contained 6 bases not matched to a gene. The CDR3 spans 14 residues. Germline CDR1 reads SGHRS; CDR2 reads YFSETQ. The chain's CDR3 is CASSRDRVTETQYF. CDR3 nucleotides: TGCGCCAGCAGCAGGGACAGGGTTACGGAGACCCAGTACTTC.

This clone has a single count. The rearrangement links TRBV10-3 to TRBJ1-1, with D unresolved. Germline V gives CDR1 ENHRY, CDR2 SYGVKD. There are 13 residues in the CDR3. The V end was cut by 6 bases, the J end by 3 bases, with 11 bases between. The CDR3, as DNA: TGTGCCATCAGCGGCGTAGAGGACACTGAAGCTTTCTTT. It codes for CAISGVEDTEAFF.

The rearrangement joins TRBV6-1 to TRBJ2-1, with D possibly being TRBD1 (5 bases). CDR1 is MNHNS, CDR2 SASEGT, per germline. V was clipped by 6 bases and J by 4 bases, with 7 bases between them. The CDR3 is 12 residues long. CDR3 sequence (DNA): TGTGCCAGCAGCCACAGGTACAATGAGCAGTTCTTC. Translation: CASSHRYNEQFF.

The chain recombines TRBV27 with TRBJ2-5; no clear D gene. Trimming removed 2 bases at V and 2 bases at J, with 6 bases between. The germline V gene encodes CDR1 MNHEY and CDR2 SMNVEV (reference sequence). The CDR3 is 13 residues long. Here the CDR3 DNA reads TGTGCCAGCAGTTTAAGAGGTCAAGAGACCCAGTACTTC. As protein: CASSLRGQETQYF.

J is TRBJ2-2 and V is TRBV2; 8 bases match TRBD2. This CDR3 spans 14 amino acids. The junction had 4 bases not matched to a gene; V was cut back by 6 bases and J by 4 bases. The germline gives CDR1 SNHLY, CDR2 FYNNEI. The CDR3 loop is CASSSGTSTGELFF. DNA for the CDR3: TGTGCCAGCAGCTCCGGGACTAGCACCGGGGAGCTGTTTTTT.

The J gene is TRBJ1-1, the V gene TRBV1; TRBD1, as called in the table, went unchecked against the DNA. TRBV1 is termed a pseudogene. The CDR3 spans 19 residues. The CDR3 loop is CTSSQALHRDSPMNTEAFF. The CDR3, as DNA: TGCACCAGCAGCCAAGCACTCCACCGGGACAGCCCCATGAACACTGAAGCTTTCTTT.

A single count supports this clone. This chain joins TRBV7-6 and TRBJ2-7; the match to TRBD2 covers 10 bases. The CDR3 length is 14 residues. Trimming cost V 6 bases and J 6 bases; bases outside gene matches: 8. Germline values: CDR1 SGHVS, CDR2 FNYEAQ. The CDR3 DNA reads TGTGCCAGCAGTCCTACTAGCGGGAAACTCGAGCAGTACTTC. Translated, it gives CASSPTSGKLEQYF.